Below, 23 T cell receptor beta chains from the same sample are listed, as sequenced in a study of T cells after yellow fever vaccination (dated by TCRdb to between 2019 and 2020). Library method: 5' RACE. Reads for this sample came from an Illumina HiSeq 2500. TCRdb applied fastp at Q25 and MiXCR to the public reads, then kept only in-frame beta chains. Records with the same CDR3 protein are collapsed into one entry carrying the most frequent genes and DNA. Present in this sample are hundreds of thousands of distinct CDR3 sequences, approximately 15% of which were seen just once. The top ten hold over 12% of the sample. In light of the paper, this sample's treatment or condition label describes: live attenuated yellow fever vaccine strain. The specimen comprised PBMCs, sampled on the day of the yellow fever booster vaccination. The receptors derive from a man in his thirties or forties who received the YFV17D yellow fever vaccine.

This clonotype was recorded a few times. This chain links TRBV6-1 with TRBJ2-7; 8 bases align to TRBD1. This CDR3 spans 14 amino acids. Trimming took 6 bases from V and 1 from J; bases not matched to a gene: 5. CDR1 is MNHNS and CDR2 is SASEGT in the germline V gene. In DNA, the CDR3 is TGTGCCAGCAGGGACAGGGCCCCTTCCTACGAGCAGTACTTC. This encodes CASRDRAPSYEQYF.

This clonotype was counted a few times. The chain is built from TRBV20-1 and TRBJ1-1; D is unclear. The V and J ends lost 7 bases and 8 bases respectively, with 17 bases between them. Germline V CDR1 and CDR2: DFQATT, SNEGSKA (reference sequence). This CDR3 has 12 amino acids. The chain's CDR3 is CSVPFSSPEAFF. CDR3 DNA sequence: TGCAGTGTACCCTTCTCCTCGCCCGAAGCTTTCTTT.

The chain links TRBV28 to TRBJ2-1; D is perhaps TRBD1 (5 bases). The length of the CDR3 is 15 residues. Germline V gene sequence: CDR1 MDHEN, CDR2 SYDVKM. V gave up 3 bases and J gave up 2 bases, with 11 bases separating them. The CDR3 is CASSFLQGPYNEQFF. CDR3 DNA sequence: TGTGCCAGCAGTTTTCTTCAGGGCCCCTACAATGAGCAGTTCTTC.

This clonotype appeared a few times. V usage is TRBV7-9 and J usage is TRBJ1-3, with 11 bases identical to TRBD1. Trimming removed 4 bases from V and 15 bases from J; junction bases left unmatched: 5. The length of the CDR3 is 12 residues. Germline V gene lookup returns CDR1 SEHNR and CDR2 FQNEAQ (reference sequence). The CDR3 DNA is TGTGCCAGCAGCTCCAAGGGACAGGGGGGATATTTT. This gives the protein CASSSKGQGGYF.

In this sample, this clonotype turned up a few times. The chain's CDR3 is CASSHSSGPENTQYF. The CDR3, as DNA: TGTGCCAGCAGCCACTCTAGCGGGCCGGAGAATACGCAGTATTTT. This chain links TRBV7-2 with TRBJ2-3, with 8 bases fitting TRBD2. The CDR3 sequence is 15 residues long. Germline values: CDR1 SGHTA, CDR2 FQGNSA. V shed 5 bases, J shed 7 bases, and the junction held 11 bases outside the gene matches. Variable domain in full (rest from reference TRBV7-2 and TRBJ2-3): GAGVSQSPSNKVTEKGKDVELRCDPISGHTALYWYRQSLGQGLEFLIYFQGNSAPDKSGLPSDRFSAERTGGSVSTLTIQRTQQEDSAVYLCASSHSSGPENTQYFGPGTRLTVL.

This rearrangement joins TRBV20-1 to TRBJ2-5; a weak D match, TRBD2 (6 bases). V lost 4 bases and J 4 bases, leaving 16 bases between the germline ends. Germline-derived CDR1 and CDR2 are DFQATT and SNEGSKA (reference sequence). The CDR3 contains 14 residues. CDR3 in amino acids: CSATRGTRGETQYF. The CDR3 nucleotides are TGCAGTGCTACCCGGGGGACTCGCGGAGAGACCCAGTACTTC.

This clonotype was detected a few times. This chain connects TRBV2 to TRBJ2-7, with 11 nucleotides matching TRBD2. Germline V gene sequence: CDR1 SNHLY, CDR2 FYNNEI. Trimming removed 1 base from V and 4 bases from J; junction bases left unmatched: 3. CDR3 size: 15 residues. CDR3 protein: CASSEGTSGLYEQYF. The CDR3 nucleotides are TGTGCCAGCAGTGAAGGGACTAGCGGGCTGTACGAGCAGTACTTC.

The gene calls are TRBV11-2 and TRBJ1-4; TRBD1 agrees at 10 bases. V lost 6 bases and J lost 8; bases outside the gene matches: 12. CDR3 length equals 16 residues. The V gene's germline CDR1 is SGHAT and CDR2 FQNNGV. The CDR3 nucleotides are TGTGCCAGCAGGAGCCCAGGGACAGGGGTTGGAGAAAAACTGTTTTTT. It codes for CASRSPGTGVGEKLFF. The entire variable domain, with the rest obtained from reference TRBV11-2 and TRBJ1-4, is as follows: EAGVAQSPRYKIIEKRQSVAFWCNPISGHATLYWYQQILGQGPKLLIQFQNNGVVDDSQLPKDRFSAERLKGVDSTLKIQPAKLEDSAVYLCASRSPGTGVGEKLFFGSGTQLSVL.

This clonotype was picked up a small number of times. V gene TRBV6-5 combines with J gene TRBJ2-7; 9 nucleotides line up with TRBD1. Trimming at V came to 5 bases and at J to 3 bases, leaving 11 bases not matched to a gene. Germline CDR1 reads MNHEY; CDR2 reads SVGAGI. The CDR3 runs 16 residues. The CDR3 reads CASSIRRTGENYEQYF. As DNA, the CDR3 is TGTGCCAGCAGTATACGCCGGACAGGGGAGAACTACGAGCAGTACTTC.

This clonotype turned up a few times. The CDR3 here is CASSPGGVGNEQYF. The CDR3 bases are TGTGCCAGCTCACCGGGAGGGGTAGGGAACGAGCAGTACTTC. The chain links TRBV18 to TRBJ2-7; 7 nucleotides align to TRBD2. The CDR3 has 14 amino acids. Trimming cost V 3 bases and J 5 bases; bases outside gene matches: 7. The germline CDR1 and CDR2 sequences are KGHSH and LQKENI. Drawing the rest from reference TRBV18 and TRBJ2-7, the complete variable domain is NAGVMQNPRHLVRRRGQEARLRCSPMKGHSHVYWYRQLPEEGLKFMVYLQKENIIDESGMPKERFSAEFPKEGPSILRIQQVVRGDSAAYFCASSPGGVGNEQYFGPGTRLTVT.

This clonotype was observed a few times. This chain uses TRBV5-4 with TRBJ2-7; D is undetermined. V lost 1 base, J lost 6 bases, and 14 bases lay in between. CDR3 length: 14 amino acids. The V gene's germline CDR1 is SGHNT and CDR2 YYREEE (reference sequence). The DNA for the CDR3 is TGTGCCAGCAGCTTGAGGGTTTTCGGCTCCGAGCAGTACTTC. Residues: CASSLRVFGSEQYF.

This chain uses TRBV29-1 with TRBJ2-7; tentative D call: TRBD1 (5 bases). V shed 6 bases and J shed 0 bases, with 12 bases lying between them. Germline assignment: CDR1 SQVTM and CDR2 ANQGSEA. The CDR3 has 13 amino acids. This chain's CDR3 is CSVGHWISYEQYF. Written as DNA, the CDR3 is TGCAGCGTCGGACATTGGATCTCCTACGAGCAGTACTTC.

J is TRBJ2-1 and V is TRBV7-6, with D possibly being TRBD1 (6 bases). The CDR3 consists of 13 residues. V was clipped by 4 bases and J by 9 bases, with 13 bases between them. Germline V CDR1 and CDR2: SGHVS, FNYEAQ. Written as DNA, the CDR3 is TGTGCCAGCAGCTACACCACGGACAGTGAGCAGTTCTTC. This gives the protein CASSYTTDSEQFF.

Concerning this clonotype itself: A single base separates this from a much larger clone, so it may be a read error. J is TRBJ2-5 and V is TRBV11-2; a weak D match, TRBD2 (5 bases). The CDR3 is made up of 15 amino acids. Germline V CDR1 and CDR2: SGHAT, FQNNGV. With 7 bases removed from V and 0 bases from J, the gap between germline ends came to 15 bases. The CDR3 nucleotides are TGTGCCAGCACCTACAACGGGGAGTACCAAGAGACCCAGTACTTC. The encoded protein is CASTYNGEYQETQYF.

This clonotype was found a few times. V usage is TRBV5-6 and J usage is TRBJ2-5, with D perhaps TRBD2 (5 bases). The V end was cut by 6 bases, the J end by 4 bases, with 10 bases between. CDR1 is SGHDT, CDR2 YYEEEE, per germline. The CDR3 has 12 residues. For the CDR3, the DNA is TGTGCCAGCACCCGAGGGAGAGAGACCCAGTACTTC. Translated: CASTRGRETQYF.

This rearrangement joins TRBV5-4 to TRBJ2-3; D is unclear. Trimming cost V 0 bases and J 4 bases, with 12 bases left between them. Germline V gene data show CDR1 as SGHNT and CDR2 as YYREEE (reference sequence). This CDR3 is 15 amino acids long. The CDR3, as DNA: TGTGCCAGCAGCTTGGACTTACCACCCGCAGATACGCAGTATTTT. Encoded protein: CASSLDLPPADTQYF.

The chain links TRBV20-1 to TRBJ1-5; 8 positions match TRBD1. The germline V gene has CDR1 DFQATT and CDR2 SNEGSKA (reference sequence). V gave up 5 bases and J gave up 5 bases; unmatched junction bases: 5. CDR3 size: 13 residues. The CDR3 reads CSARYRGDQPQHF. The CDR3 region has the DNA TGCAGTGCTCGATACAGGGGGGATCAGCCCCAGCATTTT.

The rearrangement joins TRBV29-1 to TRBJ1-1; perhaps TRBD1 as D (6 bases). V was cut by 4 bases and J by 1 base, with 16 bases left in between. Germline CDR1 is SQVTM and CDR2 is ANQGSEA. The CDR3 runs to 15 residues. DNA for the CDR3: TGCAGCGTTGTGGGGATACAGGGCAGGAACACTGAAGCTTTCTTT. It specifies CSVVGIQGRNTEAFF.

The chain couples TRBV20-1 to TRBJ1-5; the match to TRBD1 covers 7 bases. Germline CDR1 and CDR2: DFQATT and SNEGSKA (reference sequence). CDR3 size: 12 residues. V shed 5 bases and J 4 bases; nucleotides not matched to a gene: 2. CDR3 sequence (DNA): TGCAGTGCTCAACAGGGGAATCAGCCCCAGCATTTT. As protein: CSAQQGNQPQHF.

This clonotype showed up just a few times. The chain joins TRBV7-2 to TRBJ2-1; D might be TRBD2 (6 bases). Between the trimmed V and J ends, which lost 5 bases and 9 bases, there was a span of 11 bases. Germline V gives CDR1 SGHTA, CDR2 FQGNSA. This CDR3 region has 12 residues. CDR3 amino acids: CASSREVGEQFF. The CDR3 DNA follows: TGTGCCAGCAGCAGGGAGGTTGGTGAGCAGTTCTTC.

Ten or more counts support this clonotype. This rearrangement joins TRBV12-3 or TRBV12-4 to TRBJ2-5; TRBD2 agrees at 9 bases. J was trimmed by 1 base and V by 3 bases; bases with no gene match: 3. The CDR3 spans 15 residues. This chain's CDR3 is CASSLASGIQETQYF. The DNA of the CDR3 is TGTGCCAGCAGTTTGGCTAGCGGGATCCAAGAGACCCAGTACTTC.

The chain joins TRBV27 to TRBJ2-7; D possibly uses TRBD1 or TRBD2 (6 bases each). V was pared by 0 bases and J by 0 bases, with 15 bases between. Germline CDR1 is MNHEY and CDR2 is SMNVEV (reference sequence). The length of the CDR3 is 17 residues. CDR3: CASSLSGGYDTSYEQYF. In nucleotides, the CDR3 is TGTGCCAGCAGTTTATCGGGGGGCTACGACACCTCCTACGAGCAGTACTTC.

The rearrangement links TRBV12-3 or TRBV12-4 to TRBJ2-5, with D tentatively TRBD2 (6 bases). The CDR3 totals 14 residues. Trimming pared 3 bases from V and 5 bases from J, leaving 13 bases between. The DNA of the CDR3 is TGTGCCAGCAGTTTTTGCCCTAGCGAGGAGACCCAGTACTTC. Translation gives CASSFCPSEETQYF.